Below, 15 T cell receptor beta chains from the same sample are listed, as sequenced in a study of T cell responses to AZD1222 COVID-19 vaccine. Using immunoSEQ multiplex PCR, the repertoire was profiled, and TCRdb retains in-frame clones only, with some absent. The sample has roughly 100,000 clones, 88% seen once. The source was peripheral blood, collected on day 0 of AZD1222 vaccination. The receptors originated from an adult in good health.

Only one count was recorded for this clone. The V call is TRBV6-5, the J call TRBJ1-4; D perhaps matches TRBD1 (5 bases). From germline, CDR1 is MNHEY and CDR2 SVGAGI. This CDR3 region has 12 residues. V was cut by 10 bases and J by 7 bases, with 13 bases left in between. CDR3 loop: CATGLRGEKLFF. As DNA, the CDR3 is TGTGCCACGGGACTAAGAGGTGAAAAACTGTTTTTT.

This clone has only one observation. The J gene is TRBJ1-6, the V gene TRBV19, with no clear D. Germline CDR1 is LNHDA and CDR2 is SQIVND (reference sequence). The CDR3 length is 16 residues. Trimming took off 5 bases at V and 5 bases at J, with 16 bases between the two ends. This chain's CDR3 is CASSGVGPADNSPLHF. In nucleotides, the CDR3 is TGTGCCAGTAGTGGGGTGGGCCCGGCGGATAATTCACCCCTCCACTTT.

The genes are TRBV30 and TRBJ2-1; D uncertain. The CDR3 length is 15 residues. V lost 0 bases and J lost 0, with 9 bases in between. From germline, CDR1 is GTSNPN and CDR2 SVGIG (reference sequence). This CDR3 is CAWSVVWSSYNEQFF. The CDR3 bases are TGTGCCTGGAGTGTGGTCTGGAGCTCCTACAATGAGCAGTTCTTC.

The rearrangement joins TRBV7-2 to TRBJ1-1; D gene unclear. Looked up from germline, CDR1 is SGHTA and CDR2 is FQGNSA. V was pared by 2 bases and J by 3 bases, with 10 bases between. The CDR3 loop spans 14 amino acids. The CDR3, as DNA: TGTGCCAGCAGCTTAAACCGGCGGGACACTGAAGCTTTCTTT. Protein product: CASSLNRRDTEAFF.

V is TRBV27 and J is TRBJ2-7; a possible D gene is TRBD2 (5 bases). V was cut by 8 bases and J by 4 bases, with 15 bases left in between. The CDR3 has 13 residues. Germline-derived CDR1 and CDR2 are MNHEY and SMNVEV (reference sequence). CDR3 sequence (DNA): TGTGCCAGCCGGTGGGAGCCTGGATACGAGCAGTACTTC. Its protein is CASRWEPGYEQYF.

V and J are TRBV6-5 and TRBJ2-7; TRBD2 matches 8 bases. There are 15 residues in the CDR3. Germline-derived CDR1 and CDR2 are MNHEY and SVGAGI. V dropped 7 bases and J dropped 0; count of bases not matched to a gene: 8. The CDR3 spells CASTMSGGNSYEQYF. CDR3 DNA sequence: TGTGCCAGCACCATGAGCGGGGGCAACTCCTACGAGCAGTACTTC.

CDR3: CASSPNRALTSTDTQYF. DNA of the CDR3: TGCGCCAGCAGCCCGAATCGGGCCTTAACTAGCACAGATACGCAGTATTTT. The chain couples TRBV4-1 to TRBJ2-3; D gene unclear. The CDR3 runs 17 residues. Germline CDR1 is MGHRA and CDR2 is YSYEKL. The V end was cut by 4 bases, the J end by 0 bases, with 17 bases between.

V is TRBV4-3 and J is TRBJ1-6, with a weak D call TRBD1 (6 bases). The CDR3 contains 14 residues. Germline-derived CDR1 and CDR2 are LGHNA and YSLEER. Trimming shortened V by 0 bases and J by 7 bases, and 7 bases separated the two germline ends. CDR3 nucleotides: TGCGCCAGCAGCCAAGAGGGGGCAAATTCACCCCTCCACTTT. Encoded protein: CASSQEGANSPLHF.

The CDR3 DNA reads TGCAGTGCTAGAGAGGCCGCCGGCTACACCTTC. Translated: CSAREAAGYTF. The chain links TRBV20-1 to TRBJ1-2; D unclear. Germline-derived CDR1 and CDR2 are DFQATT and SNEGSKA (reference sequence). The V end lost 0 bases, the J end lost 8 bases, and 7 bases lay between the germline ends. This CDR3 has 11 amino acids.

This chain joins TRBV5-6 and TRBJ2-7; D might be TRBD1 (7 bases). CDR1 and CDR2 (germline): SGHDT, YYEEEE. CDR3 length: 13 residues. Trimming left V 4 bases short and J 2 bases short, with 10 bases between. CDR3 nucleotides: TGTGCCAGCAGCCGGGGGACAGCCTACGAGCAGTACTTC. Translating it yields CASSRGTAYEQYF.

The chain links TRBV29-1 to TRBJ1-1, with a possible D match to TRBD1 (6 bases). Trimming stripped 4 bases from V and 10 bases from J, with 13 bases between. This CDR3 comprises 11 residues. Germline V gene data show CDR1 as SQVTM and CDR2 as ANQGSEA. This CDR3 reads CSVAQGAGAFF. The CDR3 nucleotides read TGCAGCGTTGCACAGGGAGCAGGAGCTTTCTTT.

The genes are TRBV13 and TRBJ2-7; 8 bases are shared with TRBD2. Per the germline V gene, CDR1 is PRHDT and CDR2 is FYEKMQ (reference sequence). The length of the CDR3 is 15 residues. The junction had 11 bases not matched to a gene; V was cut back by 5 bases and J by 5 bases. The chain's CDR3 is CASSRGERELDEQYF. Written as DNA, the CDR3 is TGTGCCAGCAGCCGAGGAGAGCGGGAGCTGGACGAGCAGTACTTC.

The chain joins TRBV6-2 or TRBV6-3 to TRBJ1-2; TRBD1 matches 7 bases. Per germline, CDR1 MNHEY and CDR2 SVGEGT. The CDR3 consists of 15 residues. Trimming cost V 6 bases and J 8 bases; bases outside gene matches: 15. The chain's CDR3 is CASSFYRGERQGYTF. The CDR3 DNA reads TGTGCCAGCAGCTTTTACAGGGGAGAACGGCAAGGCTACACCTTC.

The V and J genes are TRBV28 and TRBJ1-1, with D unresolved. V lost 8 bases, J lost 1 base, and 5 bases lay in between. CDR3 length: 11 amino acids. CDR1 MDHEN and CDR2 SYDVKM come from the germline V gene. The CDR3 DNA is TGTGCCAGCGTCTCGAACACTGAAGCTTTCTTT. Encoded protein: CASVSNTEAFF.

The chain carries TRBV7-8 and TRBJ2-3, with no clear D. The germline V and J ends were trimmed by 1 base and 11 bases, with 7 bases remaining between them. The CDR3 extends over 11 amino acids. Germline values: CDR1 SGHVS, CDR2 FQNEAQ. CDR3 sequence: CASSLETGQYF. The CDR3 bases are TGTGCCAGCAGCTTAGAAACGGGGCAGTATTTT.